This T cell receptor (beta chain) was captured by sequencing in a study of cytomegalovirus exposure and HLA in healthy donors. Turning to the study itself: A subsequent analysis stated that the approximately 110 validation repertoires were run on the same platform as the roughly 670 first-cohort repertoires.

The donors formed part of the approximately 130-subject validation cohort, distinct from the approximately 630-subject first cohort. Findings and caveats of the study: The study recorded about 160 TCR beta chains that were cytomegalovirus-associated.

Profiled with immunoSEQ multiplex PCR; TCRdb holds only in-frame clones, not every one. The table lists some 130,000 clones, just under 85% of them singletons. This clone was counted a few times. Its matching antigen is unknown. The TCR comes from a man younger than 45 in good health and CMV-seropositive. The sequenced sample was PBMCs.

The CDR3 region has the DNA TGTGCCAGCAGCCCCCAGGAAGACGAGCAGTACTTC. It translates to CASSPQEDEQYF. The chain carries TRBV7-9 and TRBJ2-7, with unresolved D. The CDR3 contains 12 residues. Germline loops: CDR1 SEHNR, CDR2 FQNEAQ (reference sequence). V was trimmed by 5 bases and J by 5 bases, leaving 10 bases between them.